This T cell receptor beta chain appears in the sequencing data of a study of T-cell memory formation after mild COVID-19. TCRdb independently ran MiXCR on the 5' RACE reads; one entry per CDR3 protein. Of more than 250,000 distinct CDR3 sequences in the sample, 15% to 20% were seen once. This CDR3 is 17 amino acids long. V gave up 3 bases and J gave up 0 bases; unmatched junction bases: 2. The sample was PBMCs or a T cell subset sorted from them (not recorded which). This rearrangement joins TRBV12-3 or TRBV12-4 to TRBJ2-5, with 15 positions matching TRBD2. The source of this sequence is a man aged 18 to 29 who had mild COVID-19 (a few samples of this study predate the infection). Cell type and time point are not known. The chain's CDR3 is CASSFGTSGGNQETQYF. DNA for the CDR3: TGTGCCAGCAGTTTCGGGACTAGCGGGGGGAACCAAGAGACCCAGTACTTC.